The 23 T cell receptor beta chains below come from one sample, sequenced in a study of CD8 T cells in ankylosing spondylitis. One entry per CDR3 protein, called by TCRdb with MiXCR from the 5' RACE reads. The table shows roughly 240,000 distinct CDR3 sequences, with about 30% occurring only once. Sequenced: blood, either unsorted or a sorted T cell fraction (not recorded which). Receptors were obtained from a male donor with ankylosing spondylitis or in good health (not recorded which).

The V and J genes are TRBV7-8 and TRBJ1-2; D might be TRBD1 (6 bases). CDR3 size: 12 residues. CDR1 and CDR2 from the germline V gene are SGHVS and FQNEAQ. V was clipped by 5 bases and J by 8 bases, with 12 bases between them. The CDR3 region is CASSQNREGYTF. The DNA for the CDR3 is TGTGCCAGCAGCCAGAACAGGGAGGGCTACACCTTC. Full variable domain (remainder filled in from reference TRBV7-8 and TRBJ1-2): GAGVSQSPRYKVAKRGQDVALRCDPISGHVSLFWYQQALGQGPEFLTYFQNEAQLDKSGLPSDRFFAERPEGSVSTLKIQRTQQEDSAVYLCASSQNREGYTFGSGTRLTVV.

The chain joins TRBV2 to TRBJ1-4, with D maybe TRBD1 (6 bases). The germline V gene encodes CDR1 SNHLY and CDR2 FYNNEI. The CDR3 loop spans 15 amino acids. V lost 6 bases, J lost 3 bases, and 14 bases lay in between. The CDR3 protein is CASRLRWTANEKLFF. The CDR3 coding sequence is TGTGCCAGCAGACTTCGTTGGACAGCTAATGAAAAACTGTTTTTT.

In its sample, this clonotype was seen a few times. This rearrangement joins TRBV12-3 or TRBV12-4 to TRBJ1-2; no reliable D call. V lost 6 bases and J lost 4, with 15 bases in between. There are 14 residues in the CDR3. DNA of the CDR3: TGTGCCAGCAGCCCGATAGGAGGCGGCTATGGCTACACCTTC. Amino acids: CASSPIGGGYGYTF.

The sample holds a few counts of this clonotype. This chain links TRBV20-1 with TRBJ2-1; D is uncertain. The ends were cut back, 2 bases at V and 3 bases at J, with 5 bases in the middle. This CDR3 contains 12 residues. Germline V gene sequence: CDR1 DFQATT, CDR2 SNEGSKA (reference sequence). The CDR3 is CSARLNYNEQFF. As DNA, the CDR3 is TGCAGTGCTAGACTGAACTACAATGAGCAGTTCTTC.

The CDR3 nucleotides are TGTGCCAGCAGTACGGGACAGGGTTGGTTTAACTATGGCTACACCTTC. It is translated as CASSTGQGWFNYGYTF. This sequence joins TRBV27 and TRBJ1-2; TRBD1 matches 9 bases. J was trimmed by 1 base and V by 5 bases; bases with no gene match: 8. The germline gives CDR1 MNHEY, CDR2 SMNVEV (reference sequence). The length of the CDR3 is 16 residues.

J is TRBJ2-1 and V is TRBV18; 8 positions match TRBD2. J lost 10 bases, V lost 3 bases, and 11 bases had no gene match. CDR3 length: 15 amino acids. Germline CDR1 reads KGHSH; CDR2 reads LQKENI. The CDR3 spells CASSPDGTSVLEQFF. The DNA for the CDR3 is TGTGCCAGCTCACCGGACGGGACTAGTGTTTTGGAGCAGTTCTTC.

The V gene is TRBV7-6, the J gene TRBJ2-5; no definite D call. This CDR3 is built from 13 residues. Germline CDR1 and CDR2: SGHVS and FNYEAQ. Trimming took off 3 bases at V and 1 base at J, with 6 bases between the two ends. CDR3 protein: CASSLATQETQYF. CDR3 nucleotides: TGTGCCAGCAGCTTGGCTACCCAAGAGACCCAGTACTTC. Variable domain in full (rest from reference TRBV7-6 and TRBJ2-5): GAGVSQSPRYKVTKRGQDVALRCDPISGHVSLYWYRQALGQGPEFLTYFNYEAQQDKSGLPNDRFSAERPEGSISTLTIQRTEQRDSAMYRCASSLATQETQYFGPGTRLLVL.

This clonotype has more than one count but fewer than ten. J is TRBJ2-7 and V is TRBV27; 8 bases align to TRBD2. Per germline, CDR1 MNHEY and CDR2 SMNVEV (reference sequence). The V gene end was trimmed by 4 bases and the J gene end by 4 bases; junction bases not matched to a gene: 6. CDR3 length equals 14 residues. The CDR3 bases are TGTGCCAGCAGTTATGGAGCGGGGGAATACGAGCAGTACTTC. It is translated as CASSYGAGEYEQYF.

The CDR3: CASSQDFEGAFTDTQYF. In nucleotides, the CDR3 is TGTGCCAGCAGCCAAGATTTTGAGGGGGCCTTCACAGATACGCAGTATTTT. The gene calls are TRBV3-1 and TRBJ2-3, with 7 bases aligning to TRBD1. V was pared by 0 bases and J by 2 bases, with 8 bases of the junction left unmatched. Germline V lookup: CDR1 LGHDT, CDR2 YNNKEL (reference sequence). CDR3 size: 17 residues.

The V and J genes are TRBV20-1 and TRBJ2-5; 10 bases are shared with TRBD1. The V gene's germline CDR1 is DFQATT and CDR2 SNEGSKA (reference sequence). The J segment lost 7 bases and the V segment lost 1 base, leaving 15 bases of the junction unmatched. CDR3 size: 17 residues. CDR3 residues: CSARAPGRQGARGTQYF. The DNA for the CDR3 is TGCAGTGCTAGAGCCCCCGGGCGACAGGGGGCGCGTGGGACCCAGTACTTC.

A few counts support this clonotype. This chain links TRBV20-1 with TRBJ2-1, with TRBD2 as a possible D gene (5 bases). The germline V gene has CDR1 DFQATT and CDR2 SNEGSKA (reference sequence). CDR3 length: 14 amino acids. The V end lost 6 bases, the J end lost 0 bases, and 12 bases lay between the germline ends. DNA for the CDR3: TGCAGTGCCGCGACGGGGTACTCCTACAATGAGCAGTTCTTC. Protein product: CSAATGYSYNEQFF.

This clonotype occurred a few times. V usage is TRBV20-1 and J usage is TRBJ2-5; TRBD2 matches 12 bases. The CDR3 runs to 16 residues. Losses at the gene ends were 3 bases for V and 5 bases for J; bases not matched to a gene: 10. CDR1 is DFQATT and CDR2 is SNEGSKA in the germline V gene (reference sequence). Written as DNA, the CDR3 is TGCAGTGCTAGTATTCGCCTAGCGGGGGGGCCTGAGACCCAGTACTTC. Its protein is CSASIRLAGGPETQYF.

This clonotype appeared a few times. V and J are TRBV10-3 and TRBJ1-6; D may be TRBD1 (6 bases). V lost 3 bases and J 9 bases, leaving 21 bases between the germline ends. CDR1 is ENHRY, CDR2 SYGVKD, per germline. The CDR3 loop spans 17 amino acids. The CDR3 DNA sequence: TGTGCCATCAGTGACCCCCTTGAGTCAGGGGTTGTTTCACCCCTCCACTTT. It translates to CAISDPLESGVVSPLHF.

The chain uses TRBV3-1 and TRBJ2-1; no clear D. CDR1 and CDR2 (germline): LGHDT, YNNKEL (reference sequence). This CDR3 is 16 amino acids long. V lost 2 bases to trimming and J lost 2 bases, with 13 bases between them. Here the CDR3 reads CASSQLWQSTYNEQFF. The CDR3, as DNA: TGTGCCAGCAGCCAACTTTGGCAGTCTACCTACAATGAGCAGTTCTTC.

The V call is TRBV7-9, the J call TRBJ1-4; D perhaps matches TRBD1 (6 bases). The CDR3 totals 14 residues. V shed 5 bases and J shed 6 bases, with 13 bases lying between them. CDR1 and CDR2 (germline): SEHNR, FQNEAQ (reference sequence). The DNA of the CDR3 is TGTGCCAGCAGCGGCACAGGGTCGGATGAAAAACTGTTTTTT. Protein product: CASSGTGSDEKLFF.

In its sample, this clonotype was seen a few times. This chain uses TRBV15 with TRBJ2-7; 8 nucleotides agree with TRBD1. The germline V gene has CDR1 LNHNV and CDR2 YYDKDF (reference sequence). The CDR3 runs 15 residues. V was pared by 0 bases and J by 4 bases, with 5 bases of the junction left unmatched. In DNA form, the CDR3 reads TGTGCCACCAGCAGAGATTTTGGACAGGGTTACGAGCAGTACTTC. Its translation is CATSRDFGQGYEQYF.

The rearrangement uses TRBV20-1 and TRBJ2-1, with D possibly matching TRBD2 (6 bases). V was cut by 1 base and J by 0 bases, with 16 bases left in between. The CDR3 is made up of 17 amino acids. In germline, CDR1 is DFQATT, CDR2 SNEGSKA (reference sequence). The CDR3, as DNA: TGCAGTGCTAGAGTCCCTAGCGCGGCTAGCTCCTACAATGAGCAGTTCTTC. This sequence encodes CSARVPSAASSYNEQFF.

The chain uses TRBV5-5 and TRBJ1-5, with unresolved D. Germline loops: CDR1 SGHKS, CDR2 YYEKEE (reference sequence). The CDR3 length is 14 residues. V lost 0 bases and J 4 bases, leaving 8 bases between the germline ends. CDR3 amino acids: CASSLAHNNQPQHF. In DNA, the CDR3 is TGTGCCAGCAGCTTGGCTCACAATAATCAGCCCCAGCATTTT.

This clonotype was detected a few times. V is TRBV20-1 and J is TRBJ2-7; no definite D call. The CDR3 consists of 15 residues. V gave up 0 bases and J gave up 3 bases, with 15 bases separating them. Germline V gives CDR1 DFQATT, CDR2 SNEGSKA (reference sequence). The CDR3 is CSARDGGAIGYEQYF. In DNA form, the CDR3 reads TGCAGTGCTAGAGATGGTGGAGCCATCGGCTACGAGCAGTACTTC.

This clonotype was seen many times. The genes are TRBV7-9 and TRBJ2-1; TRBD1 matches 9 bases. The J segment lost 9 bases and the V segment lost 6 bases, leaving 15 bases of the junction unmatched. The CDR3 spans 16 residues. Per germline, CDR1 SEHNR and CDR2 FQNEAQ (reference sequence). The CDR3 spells CASRDHGQGIVGEQFF. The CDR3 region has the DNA TGTGCCAGCAGGGACCACGGACAGGGGATTGTCGGTGAGCAGTTCTTC.

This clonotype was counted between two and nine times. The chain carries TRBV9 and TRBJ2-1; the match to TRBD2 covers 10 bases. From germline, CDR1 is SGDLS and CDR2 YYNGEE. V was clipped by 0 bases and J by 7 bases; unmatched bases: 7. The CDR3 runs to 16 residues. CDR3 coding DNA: TGTGCCAGCAGCGTAGTGAGCGGGGGGGCGGGGAATGAGCAGTTCTTC. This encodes CASSVVSGGAGNEQFF.

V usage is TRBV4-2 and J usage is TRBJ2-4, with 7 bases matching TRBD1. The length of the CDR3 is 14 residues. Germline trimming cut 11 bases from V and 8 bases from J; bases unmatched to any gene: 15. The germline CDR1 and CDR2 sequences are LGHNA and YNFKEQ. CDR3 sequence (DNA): TGTGCCGGCCCAACCGGGACAGAGGGGGACATTCAGTACTTC. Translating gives CAGPTGTEGDIQYF.

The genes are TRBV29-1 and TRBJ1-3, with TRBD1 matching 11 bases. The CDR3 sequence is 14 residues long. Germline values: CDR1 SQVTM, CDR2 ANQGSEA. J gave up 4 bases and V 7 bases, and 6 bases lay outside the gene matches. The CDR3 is CSAWGTGGGNTIYF. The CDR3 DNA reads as TGCAGCGCCTGGGGGACAGGGGGAGGAAACACCATATATTTT.